This note documents a single TCR beta chain sequence. Its antigen has not been determined. No qualities accompany the bases; no much larger clone lies one base away. The cohort comprised fewer than 750 healthy bone marrow donors. At the time of sampling, all cohort members were nominally healthy, though unrecorded immune exposures were likely present. The donor was CMV seropositive and was included in the group of approximately 300 seropositive cohort members. A peripheral blood sample was collected from each donor, and TCR beta sequencing was performed on peripheral blood mononuclear cells. The Qiagen DNeasy Blood Extraction Kit was used to extract genomic DNA from the blood cell samples. These data originate in a study of cytomegalovirus exposure and HLA in healthy donors (dated by TCRdb to 2017 to 2019). For context, the study as a whole: An earlier analysis of several hundred of the donors reported about 280 Gb of sequence data and 100 million to 120 million unique TCR beta sequences obtained from approximately 180 million T cells. A separate validation cohort of about 110 different subjects was used in addition to the 666-subject first cohort. Among the approximately 400 genotyped donors, approximately 81% belonged to the genetic ancestry cluster associated with self-reported Caucasian donors. Four to six DR-DQ haplotypes were handled as single units for association and clustering, since linkage in the cohort was strong. In a later analysis, previously published TCR beta repertoires from 500 to 750 donors were re-analyzed and high-resolution HLA genotyping was added so that TCR occurrence patterns could be studied. The study combined high-throughput TCR immunosequencing, statistical association of individual TCRs with disease status, and machine learning to predict cytomegalovirus infection status. Genome-wide SNP genotypes for about 65% of the roughly 670 donors were used in a later genetic analysis, which treated that subset as a discovery cohort. To decide whether each TCR beta V gene segment behaved as functional or pseudogenic, an earlier analysis of some 600 of the donors relied on high-throughput TCR beta sequencing. The number of typed donors differed by locus: roughly 620-630 for A, B, C, DRB1 and DQB1; 500 to 550 for DQA1; approximately 600 for DPA1; and some 450 for DPB1. In the later analysis, no new phenotypic data were used to find candidate immune exposures; instead, reliance was placed on TCR beta sequences and their occurrence across donors. The study was designed to test whether signatures of past pathogen exposure could be identified by cataloging public T cell receptors. The T cell repertoires of about 700 subjects were profiled by immunosequencing and related to cytomegalovirus serostatus. Across some 400 genotyped donors of the cohort, an average of approximately 240,000 unique TCR beta nucleotide sequences per donor were sequenced, and roughly 17% of those sequences were non-productive. Roughly 300 gigabases of sequencing data and tens of millions of unique TCR sequences were included in an early release covering roughly 700 HLA-typed donors. Donor age, sex, ethnicity and CMV serostatus were collected together with the repertoire data. Every discovery cohort repertoire had been produced on one sequencing platform. Class I and class II HLA loci were covered by the typing at four-digit resolution. What the authors observed across the whole study: Sequencing depth was assumed to be roughly uniform across donors in the presence/absence analyses, though that assumption may not hold. Specific HLA alleles were associated with 16,951 TCR beta sequences at a false discovery rate of 0.05 in a later analysis. In a later analysis, HLA-associated TCR beta chains showed more clonal expansion and lower generation probabilities than non-associated chains that were equally common. When HLA alleles, especially DR and DQ, strongly co-occurred, TCR associations were difficult to assign to individual alleles. In a later genetic analysis, a missense DCLRE1C variant was associated with V-gene and J-gene trimming of TCR beta chains, and the association was replicated in an independent cohort. A cluster of highly shared sequence variants was judged likely to be a technical artifact of the sequencing pipeline. A later analysis found that most CMV-associated TCR beta chains appeared HLA-restricted, with HLA associations seemingly driven largely by CMV exposure. Compared with the roughly 670-donor mean, donors in an Asian-associated ancestry cluster had fewer N-insertions in productive TCRs, according to a later genetic analysis. Only TCR beta chains were sequenced in this cohort, and the absence of alpha or paired-chain data limited detectable features. Most TCR sequences were seen in very few donors, while some public TCRs were found in many individuals. In both the original and validation cohorts, the classifier was reported to diagnose cytomegalovirus status with high specificity and sensitivity. Because HLA typing was missing for some donors at each locus, association tests included only the typed subset. A further reported finding was that TCR beta sequences accurately predicted the HLA-A and HLA-B alleles for most subjects in the first cohort. In vitro tests confirmed that a few of the cytomegalovirus-associated TCR beta chains recognize cytomegalovirus antigens. In an earlier analysis of about 540 of the donors, most TCR beta V segments were observed in productive rearrangements about 90% or about 30% of the time, broadly matching IMGT annotations. Because counts were too low, under 20 rarely observed V segments, including chromosome 9 orphons, were left out of the earlier analysis of roughly 600 of the donors. The authors suggested that the approach could potentially be extended to other disease states and immunological phenotypes. Linkage disequilibrium might explain the correlated functional status among segregating V segments, but an unknown experimental factor could not be excluded. In a later analysis, TCR association rates were found to vary across HLA loci, with the most associated TCRs seen for DRB1 alleles and the fewest for HLA-C alleles. In a later analysis, several top co-occurrence clusters were reported to appear linked to parvovirus B19, influenza, CMV and Epstein-Barr virus. The study gave a list of under 200 TCR beta chains associated with cytomegalovirus. The only immune exposure information available for the cohort was CMV serostatus.

The receptor library was made with the immunoSEQ multiplex PCR assay. For the multiplex PCR, a mixture combining 60 forward primers for TCR Vbeta segments and 13 reverse primers for TCR Jbeta segments was used. Amplification of the CDR3 region of rearranged TCR beta genes was performed with a multiplex PCR assay on genomic DNA. Amplified TCR beta libraries were sequenced as 87-base-pair reads on the Illumina HiSeq System. The study's own analysis went as follows. A later analysis tallied 80 million to 95 million unique TCR beta chains across the 610 or so repertoires, and around 10 million of those chains were shared by two or more donors. Raw reads were error-corrected and collapsed into unique sequences with a nearest-neighbor algorithm that merged closely related sequences to remove PCR and sequencing errors. CDR3 sequences were aligned to IMGT reference sequences to assign V, D and J gene segments. For a sequence to be retained, at least a six-nucleotide match to both a V gene segment and a J gene segment was required. Rearrangements were called productive when the CDR3 lacked stop codons and stayed in frame with V and J; all others were non-productive. CDR3 was defined according to IMGT convention as the region running from the second conserved V-encoded cysteine to the conserved J-encoded phenylalanine. Sequences without an unambiguous match to a single V gene segment were excluded from the earlier analysis of 450 to 650 of the donors. In an earlier analysis of a few hundred of the donors, a V segment was called functional when productive rearrangements were above 56.7%, and segregating when the standard deviation between donors exceeded 5%. A statistical classification framework was built for diagnosing cytomegalovirus status from the catalog of TCR beta chain sequences. In a later analysis, V and J genes were assigned by comparing TCR nucleotide sequences against IMGT/GENE-DB human TR gene sequences. A later analysis assigned CDR3 sequences and most-parsimonious VDJ recombination scenarios with the TCRdist pipeline. In a later analysis, every TCR beta chain was defined by the combination of its CDR3 amino acid sequence and its V-gene family, and reads without a unique V-gene family were dropped. To address suspected cross-contamination and a sequencing artifact, a later analysis removed some 620 highly shared, low-generation-probability nucleotide sequences. For each public chain, a later analysis derived a clonal expansion index from normalized ranks of inferred template counts within each repertoire. Generation probabilities in a later analysis came from a VDJ recombination model fitted to out-of-frame rearrangements, and those results were checked against IGoR. In a later analysis, hypergeometric tests were used to score TCR-TCR, TCR-HLA and TCR-CMV co-occurrence, with a repertoire-size bias correction applied to TCR pairs. In a later analysis, false discovery rates were estimated by permuting HLA or CMV assignments 20 times. In a later analysis, co-occurring TCRs were grouped using DBSCAN, and TCRdist sequence similarity was added for clustering within HLA-allele-positive subsets. Co-occurrence clustering excluded repertoires with fewer than 30,000 or more than 120,000 public chains, plus five with anomalous nucleotide sharing. Drawn from immuneACCESS, this table holds only the in-frame rearrangements with V and J called that TCRdb kept. Clones are partly lost; checked studies trace under half to an unresolved V gene and leave the rest unexplained. D and trimming were read from the DNA, whereas the V and J calls and clone size are those reported in that table. The sample yields about 89,000 clones; roughly 80% were counted once. Roughly a tenth of the sample goes to the ten largest clones.

The sequence was obtained from a man aged 25 to 45 in good health and CMV-seropositive. Sequencing was done on a sample of PBMCs.

This receptor has the CDR3 CASAREETQYF. The DNA sequence is as follows: TGTGCCAGCGCCCGGGAGGAGACCCAGTACTTC. This chain is built from TRBV6-5 and TRBJ2-5, and perhaps TRBD2 as D gene, on 6 matching bases. Including cysteine and phenylalanine, the CDR3 has 11 amino acids. The DNA shown is the 33-base CDR3, in frame from base 1. According to the germline V gene, CDR1 reads MNHEY and CDR2 reads SVGAGI. V is reduced by 8 bases and J by 5 bases, leaving a spacing of 9 bases between them.